The 20 T cell receptor beta chains reported below all come from one sample, sequenced in a study of ipilimumab plus nivolumab after autologous stem cell transplantation. Produced via immunoSEQ multiplex PCR; TCRdb's table is partial and in-frame only. The sample lists around 9,300 clones; roughly two thirds were seen once. The source was PBMCs, collected in a trial of ipilimumab plus nivolumab as post-transplant consolidation. Source of these receptors: a female donor with multiple myeloma.

J is TRBJ2-7 and V is TRBV7-3; D is possibly TRBD2 (5 bases). Germline V gives CDR1 SGHTA, CDR2 FQGTGA. V was trimmed by 3 bases and J by 0 bases, leaving 18 bases between them. The CDR3 totals 17 residues. CDR3 DNA: TGTGCCAGCAGCTTCGCCTCACTAGAAGGGAACTCCTACGAGCAGTACTTC. As protein: CASSFASLEGNSYEQYF.

The chain recombines TRBV7-9 with TRBJ2-7; TRBD2 might be the D (6 bases). Germline CDR1 and CDR2: SEHNR and FQNEAQ (reference sequence). V was shortened by 1 base and J by 5 bases, with 27 bases between the two germline ends. The CDR3 is made up of 19 amino acids. The CDR3 DNA reads as TGTGCCAGCAGCTTAGAGGTTTCCGTAAAGTGGGAGGAAACCAACGAGCAGTACTTC. It is translated as CASSLEVSVKWEETNEQYF.

The CDR3 coding sequence is TGTGCCAGCAGGCGGGGTACCGATTCACCCCTCCACTTT. Protein sequence: CASRRGTDSPLHF. This chain uses TRBV25-1 with TRBJ1-6; the D is unclear. With 6 bases removed from V and 8 bases from J, the gap between germline ends came to 11 bases. Germline CDR1 is MGHDK and CDR2 is SYGVNS. The CDR3 length is 13 residues.

The V and J genes are TRBV18 and TRBJ2-7; the D gene is possibly TRBD1 (5 bases). The CDR3 length is 14 residues. CDR1 and CDR2 (germline): KGHSH, LQKENI. V was trimmed by 2 bases and J by 7 bases, leaving 15 bases between them. CDR3 protein: CASSPWQGMVEQYF. CDR3 nucleotide sequence: TGTGCCAGCTCACCATGGCAGGGAATGGTAGAGCAGTACTTC.

This clone was observed a single time. The chain carries TRBV7-9 and TRBJ2-2; D is unclear. Trimming shortened V by 4 bases and J by 7 bases, and 4 bases separated the two germline ends. The CDR3 has 11 amino acids. Germline CDR1 reads SEHNR; CDR2 reads FQNEAQ (reference sequence). The CDR3 here is CASSSGGELFF. CDR3 coding DNA: TGTGCCAGCAGCTCCGGCGGGGAGCTGTTTTTT.

This clone is a singleton in its sample. V usage is TRBV5-1 and J usage is TRBJ2-7; D assignment may be TRBD1 or TRBD2 (5 bases each). CDR3 length equals 15 residues. The ends were cut back, 1 base at V and 3 bases at J, with 14 bases in the middle. CDR1 SGHRS and CDR2 YFSETQ come from the germline V gene. CDR3 protein: CASSLPGRRFYEQYF. The DNA for the CDR3 is TGCGCCAGCAGCTTGCCGGGACGGAGATTCTACGAGCAGTACTTC.

By frequency in the sample, this clone is medium-sized (0.01 to 0.1%). The chain uses TRBV14 and TRBJ2-7, with 9 bases identical to TRBD1. The CDR3 sequence is 17 residues long. Trimming at V came to 4 bases and at J to 2 bases, leaving 12 bases not matched to a gene. Germline V gene sequence: CDR1 SGHDN, CDR2 FVKESK. Here the CDR3 reads CASSPEPGTGLTYEQYF. The DNA of the CDR3 is TGTGCCAGCAGCCCAGAGCCCGGGACAGGGCTCACCTACGAGCAGTACTTC. The complete variable domain, with remaining parts taken from reference TRBV14 and TRBJ2-7, reads EAGVTQFPSHSVIEKGQTVTLRCDPISGHDNLYWYRRVMGKEIKFLLHFVKESKQDESGMPNNRFLAERTGGTYSTLKVQPAELEDSGVYFCASSPEPGTGLTYEQYFGPGTRLTVT.

The chain carries TRBV5-5 and TRBJ2-7; D not resolved. This CDR3 contains 15 residues. CDR1 and CDR2 (germline): SGHKS, YYEKEE (reference sequence). The V end lost 0 bases, the J end lost 0 bases, and 10 bases lay between the germline ends. The CDR3 DNA reads TGTGCCAGCAGCTTGGGTCCGGGTAGCTCCTACGAGCAGTACTTC. This gives the protein CASSLGPGSSYEQYF.

The genes are TRBV27 and TRBJ1-1, with TRBD1 matching over 8 bases. The V and J ends lost 3 bases and 2 bases, in that order; junction bases with no gene match: 8. Germline CDR1 MNHEY, CDR2 SMNVEV (reference sequence). The CDR3 runs to 16 residues. The CDR3 DNA is TGTGCCAGCAGTTTGGACTTCGGACAGGGAAACACTGAAGCTTTCTTT. The encoded protein is CASSLDFGQGNTEAFF.

About this clone: This may be a read error: a much more frequent sequence differs by one nucleotide. J is TRBJ1-2 and V is TRBV7-9; weak D call: TRBD1 (5 bases). The CDR3 consists of 14 residues. V lost 6 bases to trimming and J lost 4 bases, with 15 bases between them. CDR1 SEHNR and CDR2 FQNEAQ come from the germline V gene (reference sequence). In DNA form, the CDR3 reads TGTGCCAGCAGAATAATCGACAGAGTCTATGGCTACACCTTC. Protein product: CASRIIDRVYGYTF.

The genes are TRBV10-1 and TRBJ1-1; D is uncertain. This CDR3 has 13 residues. The germline CDR1 and CDR2 sequences are WNHNN and SYGVQD (reference sequence). Trimming took 5 bases from V and 0 from J, leaving 7 bases between them. The CDR3 loop is CASSSLLNTEAFF. The DNA of the CDR3 is TGCGCCAGCAGTTCCCTATTGAACACTGAAGCTTTCTTT.

The V and J genes are TRBV5-4 and TRBJ2-7; TRBD1 agrees at 8 bases. From germline, CDR1 is SGHNT and CDR2 YYREEE (reference sequence). Trimming took 4 bases from V and 0 from J; bases not matched to a gene: 6. The CDR3 is made up of 15 amino acids. CDR3 in amino acids: CASSKDRVVSYEQYF. CDR3 DNA sequence: TGTGCCAGCAGCAAGGACAGGGTAGTCTCCTACGAGCAGTACTTC.

This sequence joins TRBV29-1 and TRBJ1-1; perhaps TRBD1 as D (6 bases). CDR1 and CDR2 from the germline V gene are SQVTM and ANQGSEA. The CDR3 extends over 13 amino acids. Trimming shortened V by 5 bases and J by 3 bases, and 13 bases separated the two germline ends. In nucleotides, the CDR3 is TGCAGCGTTCTTGGACAGCTTGACACTGAAGCTTTCTTT. It yields the protein CSVLGQLDTEAFF.

V usage is TRBV2 and J usage is TRBJ2-7, with TRBD1 matching over 11 bases. V gave up 6 bases and J gave up 4 bases; unmatched junction bases: 5. Per the germline V gene, CDR1 is SNHLY and CDR2 is FYNNEI. This CDR3 has 14 amino acids. CDR3 region: CASRPGQGGYEQYF. Written as DNA, the CDR3 is TGTGCCAGCAGACCGGGACAGGGGGGGTACGAGCAGTACTTC.

The V gene is TRBV10-3, the J gene TRBJ1-2; the match to TRBD1 covers 8 bases. From germline, CDR1 is ENHRY and CDR2 SYGVKD. The CDR3 sequence is 13 residues long. Losses at the gene ends were 5 bases for V and 8 bases for J; bases not matched to a gene: 7. In nucleotides, the CDR3 is TGTGCCATCAGTTCAGGGGGCGCGGAGGGCTACACCTTC. Encoded protein: CAISSGGAEGYTF.

This sequence joins TRBV19 and TRBJ2-1; 7 nucleotides agree with TRBD1. CDR3 length: 13 amino acids. Trimming removed 10 bases from V and 10 bases from J; junction bases left unmatched: 13. Germline loops: CDR1 LNHDA, CDR2 SQIVND (reference sequence). The DNA for the CDR3 is TGTGCCACCCGGGACAGCATTCTCGGGGAGCAGTTCTTC. Its protein is CATRDSILGEQFF.

This clone was counted only a few times. V and J are TRBV7-3 and TRBJ2-2, with TRBD2 as a possible D gene (6 bases). The CDR3 consists of 14 residues. Between the trimmed V and J ends, which lost 4 bases and 1 base, there was a span of 7 bases. The germline CDR1 and CDR2 sequences are SGHTA and FQGTGA. The CDR3, as DNA: TGTGCCAGCAGCTCGGGACTGAACACCGGGGAGCTGTTTTTT. It is translated as CASSSGLNTGELFF. Looking up the rest from reference TRBV7-3 and TRBJ2-2 gives the full variable domain: GAGVSQTPSNKVTEKGKYVELRCDPISGHTALYWYRQSLGQGPEFLIYFQGTGAADDSGLPNDRFFAVRPEGSVSTLKIQRTERGDSAVYLCASSSGLNTGELFFGEGSRLTVL.

The chain employs TRBV7-9 and TRBJ1-2, with 7 bases lining up with TRBD1. Trimming took 6 bases from V and 2 from J; bases not matched to a gene: 3. There are 13 residues in the CDR3. CDR1 and CDR2 from the germline V gene are SEHNR and FQNEAQ (reference sequence). CDR3 region: CASSGQENYGYTF. For the CDR3, the DNA is TGTGCCAGCAGTGGACAGGAGAACTATGGCTACACCTTC.

The rearrangement joins TRBV15 to TRBJ2-7, with 8 bases matching TRBD2. Germline CDR1 reads LNHNV; CDR2 reads YYDKDF (reference sequence). The CDR3 consists of 14 residues. With V trimmed by 3 bases and J by 5 bases, 6 bases remained unmatched. This CDR3 reads CATSSQREIDEQYF. In DNA, the CDR3 is TGTGCCACCAGCAGTCAGCGGGAGATCGACGAGCAGTACTTC.

This clone was recorded once. This chain uses TRBV5-1 with TRBJ2-1; 10 positions match TRBD1. There are 15 residues in the CDR3. The germline V gene encodes CDR1 SGHRS and CDR2 YFSETQ. V was clipped by 3 bases and J by 7 bases; unmatched bases: 7. CDR3 region: CASSSGQGLLNEQFF. The CDR3 region has the DNA TGCGCCAGCAGCTCGGGACAGGGGCTTCTGAATGAGCAGTTCTTC. Together with reference TRBV5-1 and TRBJ2-1, the CDR3 gives the full variable domain: KAGVTQTPRYLIKTRGQQVTLSCSPISGHRSVSWYQQTPGQGLQFLFEYFSETQRNKGNFPGRFSGRQFSNSRSEMNVSTLELGDSALYLCASSSGQGLLNEQFFGPGTRLTVL.